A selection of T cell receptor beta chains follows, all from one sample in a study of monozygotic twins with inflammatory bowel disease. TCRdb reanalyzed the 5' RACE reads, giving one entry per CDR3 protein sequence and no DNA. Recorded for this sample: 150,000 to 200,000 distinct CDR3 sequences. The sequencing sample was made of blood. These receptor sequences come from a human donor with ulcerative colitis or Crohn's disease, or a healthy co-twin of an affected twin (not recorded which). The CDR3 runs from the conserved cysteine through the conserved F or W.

CDR3: CSAEGSVSYNEQFF
V: TRBV29-1
J: TRBJ2-1

CDR3: CASSLVGGQETQYF
V: TRBV5-4
J: TRBJ2-5

CDR3: CASTIRGAFSYEQYF
V: TRBV12-3/TRBV12-4
J: TRBJ2-7

CDR3: CASSLTGGFQPQHF
V: TRBV5-5
J: TRBJ1-5

CDR3: CSVARSGGYTF
V: TRBV29-1
J: TRBJ1-2

CDR3: CASSLVGTAQGGYTF
V: TRBV11-2
J: TRBJ1-2

CDR3: CSPRQYQETQYF
V: TRBV20-1
J: TRBJ2-5

CDR3: CASSLNPQGAGGNTEAFF
V: TRBV5-1
J: TRBJ1-1

CDR3: CASLVRGKPQHF
V: TRBV28
J: TRBJ1-5

CDR3: CASSPLGYGYTF
V: TRBV27
J: TRBJ1-2

CDR3: CASTLGLAGGADTQNF
V: TRBV6-2/TRBV6-3
J: TRBJ2-3

CDR3: CASSLRGVYTGELFF
V: TRBV28
J: TRBJ2-2

CDR3: CASHGREGPYGYTF
V: TRBV27
J: TRBJ1-2

CDR3: CASSPPPGQGYEQYF
V: TRBV5-1
J: TRBJ2-7

CDR3: CASSPRQGPSTDTQYF
V: TRBV5-1
J: TRBJ2-3

CDR3: CASRDRARDSNQPQHF
V: TRBV6-1
J: TRBJ1-5

CDR3: CSTAGTGNYGYTF
V: TRBV20-1
J: TRBJ1-2

CDR3: CASRDGQGKTYEQYF
V: TRBV6-1
J: TRBJ2-7

CDR3: CASSFQSYNEQFF
V: TRBV19
J: TRBJ2-1

CDR3: CSARAGYEQYF
V: TRBV20-1
J: TRBJ2-7

CDR3: CAISQTDGRFF
V: TRBV10-3
J: TRBJ2-1

CDR3: CASSLGTGGNTEAFF
V: TRBV7-2
J: TRBJ1-1

CDR3: CATSRVDRGQTWVSGANVLTF
V: TRBV15
J: TRBJ2-6

CDR3: CASTTGDRADTGELFF
V: TRBV5-1
J: TRBJ2-2